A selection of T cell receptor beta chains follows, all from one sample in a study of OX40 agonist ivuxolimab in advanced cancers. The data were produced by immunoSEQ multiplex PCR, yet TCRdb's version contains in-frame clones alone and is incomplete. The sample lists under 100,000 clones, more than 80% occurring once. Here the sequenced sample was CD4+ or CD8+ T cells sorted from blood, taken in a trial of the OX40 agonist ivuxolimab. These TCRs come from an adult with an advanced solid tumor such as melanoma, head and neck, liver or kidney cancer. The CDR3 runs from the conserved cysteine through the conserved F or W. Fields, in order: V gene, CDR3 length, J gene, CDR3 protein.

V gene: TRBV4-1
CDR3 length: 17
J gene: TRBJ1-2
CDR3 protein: CASSHLTGRRSNYGYTF

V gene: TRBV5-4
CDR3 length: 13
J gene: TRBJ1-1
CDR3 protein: CASSQVEGTEAFF

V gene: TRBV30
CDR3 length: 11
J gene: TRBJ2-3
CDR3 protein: CAWSVEDTQYF

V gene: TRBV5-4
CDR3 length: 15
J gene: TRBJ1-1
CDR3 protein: CASSLNGGMNTEAFF

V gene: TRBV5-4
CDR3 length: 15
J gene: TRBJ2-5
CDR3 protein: CASSFPGQGEETQYF

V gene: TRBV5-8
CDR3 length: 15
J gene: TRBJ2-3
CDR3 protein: CASSSGTSIPDTQYF

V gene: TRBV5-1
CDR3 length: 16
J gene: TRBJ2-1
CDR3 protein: CASSLEGQNPYNEQFF

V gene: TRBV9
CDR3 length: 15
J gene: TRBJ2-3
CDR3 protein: CASSPSGGAVDTQYF

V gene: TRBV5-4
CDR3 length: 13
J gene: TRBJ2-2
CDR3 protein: CASSGGFTGELFF

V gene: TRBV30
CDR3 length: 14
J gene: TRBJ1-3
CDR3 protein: CAWGTGGQTNTIYF

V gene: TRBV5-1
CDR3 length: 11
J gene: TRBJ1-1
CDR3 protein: CASKGNTEAFF

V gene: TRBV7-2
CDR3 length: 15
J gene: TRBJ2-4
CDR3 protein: CASSLRATSKNIQYF

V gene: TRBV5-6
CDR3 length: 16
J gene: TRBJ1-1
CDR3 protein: CASRQGSEYGNTEAFF

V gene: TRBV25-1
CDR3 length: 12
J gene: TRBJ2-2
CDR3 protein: CASSESARELFF

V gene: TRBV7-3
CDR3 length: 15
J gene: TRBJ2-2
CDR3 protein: CASSLTAGGTGELFF

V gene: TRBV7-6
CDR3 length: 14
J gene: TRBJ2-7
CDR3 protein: CASSPGQAPYEQYF

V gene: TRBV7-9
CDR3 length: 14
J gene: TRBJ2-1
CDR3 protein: CASSLEVSHNEQFF

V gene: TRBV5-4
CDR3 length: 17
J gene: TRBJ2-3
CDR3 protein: CASSLGLGGPGTDTQYF

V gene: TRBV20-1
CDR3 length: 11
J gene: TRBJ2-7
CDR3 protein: CSAPRSYEQYF

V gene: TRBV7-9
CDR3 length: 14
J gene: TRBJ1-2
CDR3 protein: CASSPVGTGYGYTF

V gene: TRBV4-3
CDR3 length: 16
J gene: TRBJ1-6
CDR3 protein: CASSQDLSPYNSPLHF

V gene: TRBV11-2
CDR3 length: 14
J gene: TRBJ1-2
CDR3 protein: CASSLAERRHGYTF

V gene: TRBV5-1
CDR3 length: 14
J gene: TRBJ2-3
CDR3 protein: CASSFLGDTDTQYF

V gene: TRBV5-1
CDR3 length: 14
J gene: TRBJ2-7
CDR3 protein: CASSPPDRGGEQYF

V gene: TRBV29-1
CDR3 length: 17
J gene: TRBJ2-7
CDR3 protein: CSVERRDPEAFSYEQYF

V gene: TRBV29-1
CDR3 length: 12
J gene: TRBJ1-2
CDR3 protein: CSVLILEGGYTF

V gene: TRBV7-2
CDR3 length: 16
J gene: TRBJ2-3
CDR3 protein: CASRPGTVLWADTQYF

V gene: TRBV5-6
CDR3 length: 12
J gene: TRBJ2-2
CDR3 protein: CASSHYTGELFF

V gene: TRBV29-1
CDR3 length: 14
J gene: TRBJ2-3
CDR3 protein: CSVEKTSGGNTQYF

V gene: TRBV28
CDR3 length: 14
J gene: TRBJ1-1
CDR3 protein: CASSLPLGGAEAFF

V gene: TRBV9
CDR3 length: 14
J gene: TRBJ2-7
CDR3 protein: CASSPGQGYDEQYF

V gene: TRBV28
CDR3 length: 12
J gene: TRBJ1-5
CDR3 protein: CASSSSGQPQHF

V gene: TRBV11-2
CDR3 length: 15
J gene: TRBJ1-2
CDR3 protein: CASSPGRWGTYGYTF

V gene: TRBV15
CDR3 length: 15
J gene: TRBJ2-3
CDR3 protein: CATSRAPTWADTQYF

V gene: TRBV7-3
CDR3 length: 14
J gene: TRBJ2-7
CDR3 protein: CASSRTQGEEPQYF

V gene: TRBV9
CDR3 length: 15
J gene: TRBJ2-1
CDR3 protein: CASSVRSSGGCEQFF

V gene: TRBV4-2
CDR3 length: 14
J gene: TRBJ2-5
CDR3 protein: CASSQAAGTETQYF

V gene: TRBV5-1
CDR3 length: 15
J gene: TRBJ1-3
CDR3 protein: CASSLGVPDGNTIYF

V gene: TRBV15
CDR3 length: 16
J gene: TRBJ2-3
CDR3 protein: CATSRELAGGTDTQYF

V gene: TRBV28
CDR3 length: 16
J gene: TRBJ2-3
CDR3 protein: CASSLDRAGGSDTQYF

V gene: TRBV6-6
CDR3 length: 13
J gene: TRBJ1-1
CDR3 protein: CASSYPPNLGAFF

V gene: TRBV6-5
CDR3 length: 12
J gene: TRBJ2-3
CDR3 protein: CASSLRGDTQYF

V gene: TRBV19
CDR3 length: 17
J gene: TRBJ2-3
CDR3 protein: CASSRERGGVGTDTQYF

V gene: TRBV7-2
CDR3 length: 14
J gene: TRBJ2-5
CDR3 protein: CASSSGQGQETQYF

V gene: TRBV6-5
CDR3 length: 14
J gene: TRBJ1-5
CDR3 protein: CASSPGQGNQPQHF